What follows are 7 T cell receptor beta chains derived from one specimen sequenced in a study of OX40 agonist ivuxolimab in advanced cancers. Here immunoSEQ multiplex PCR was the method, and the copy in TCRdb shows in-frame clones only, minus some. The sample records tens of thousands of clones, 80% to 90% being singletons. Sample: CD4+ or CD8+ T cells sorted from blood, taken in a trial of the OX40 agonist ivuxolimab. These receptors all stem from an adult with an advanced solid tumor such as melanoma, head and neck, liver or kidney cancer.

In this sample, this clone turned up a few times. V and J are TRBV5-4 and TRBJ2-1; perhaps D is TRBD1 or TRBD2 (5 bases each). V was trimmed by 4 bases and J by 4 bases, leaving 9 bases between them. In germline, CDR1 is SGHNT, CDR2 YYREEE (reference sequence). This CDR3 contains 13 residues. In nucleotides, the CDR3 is TGTGCCAGCAGCCCAGGGAGTTACAATGAGCAGTTCTTC. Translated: CASSPGSYNEQFF.

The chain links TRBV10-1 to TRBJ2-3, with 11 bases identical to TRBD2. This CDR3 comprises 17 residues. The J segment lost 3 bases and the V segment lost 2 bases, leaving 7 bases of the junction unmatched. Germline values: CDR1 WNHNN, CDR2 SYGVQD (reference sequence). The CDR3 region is CASSEALLAGETDTQYF. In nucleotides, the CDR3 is TGCGCCAGCAGTGAGGCCCTACTAGCGGGAGAAACAGATACGCAGTATTTT.

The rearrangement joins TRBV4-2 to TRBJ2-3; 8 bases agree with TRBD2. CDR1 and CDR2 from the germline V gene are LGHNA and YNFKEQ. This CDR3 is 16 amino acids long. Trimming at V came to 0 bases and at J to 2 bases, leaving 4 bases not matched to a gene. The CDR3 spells CASSQDGGGHTDTQYF. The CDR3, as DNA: TGTGCCAGCAGCCAAGACGGGGGGGGTCACACAGATACGCAGTATTTT.

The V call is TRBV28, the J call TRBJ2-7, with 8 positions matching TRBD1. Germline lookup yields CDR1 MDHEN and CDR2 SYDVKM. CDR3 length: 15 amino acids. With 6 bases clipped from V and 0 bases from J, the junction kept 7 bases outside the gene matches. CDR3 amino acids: CASSATGVDSYEQYF. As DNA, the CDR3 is TGTGCCAGCAGCGCGACAGGGGTGGACTCCTACGAGCAGTACTTC.

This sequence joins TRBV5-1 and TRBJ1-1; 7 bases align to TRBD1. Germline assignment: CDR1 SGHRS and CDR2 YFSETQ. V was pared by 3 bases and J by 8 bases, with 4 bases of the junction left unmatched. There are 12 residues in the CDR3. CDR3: CASSSSGGEAFF. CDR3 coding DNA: TGCGCCAGCAGCTCATCAGGGGGAGAAGCTTTCTTT.

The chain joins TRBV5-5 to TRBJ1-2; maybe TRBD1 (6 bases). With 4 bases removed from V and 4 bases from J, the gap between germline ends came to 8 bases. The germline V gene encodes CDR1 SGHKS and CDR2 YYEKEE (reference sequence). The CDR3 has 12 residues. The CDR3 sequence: CASSGTPYGYTF. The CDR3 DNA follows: TGTGCCAGCAGCGGGACACCCTATGGCTACACCTTC.

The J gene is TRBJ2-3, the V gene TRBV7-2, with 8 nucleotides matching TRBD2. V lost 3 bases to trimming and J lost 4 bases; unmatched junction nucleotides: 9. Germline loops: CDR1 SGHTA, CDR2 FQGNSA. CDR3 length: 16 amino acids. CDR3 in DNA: TGTGCCAGCAGCTTTAAGAGCGGGAGAGGTGCAGATACGCAGTATTTT. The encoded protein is CASSFKSGRGADTQYF. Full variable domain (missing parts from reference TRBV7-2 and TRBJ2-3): GAGVSQSPSNKVTEKGKDVELRCDPISGHTALYWYRQSLGQGLEFLIYFQGNSAPDKSGLPSDRFSAERTGGSVSTLTIQRTQQEDSAVYLCASSFKSGRGADTQYFGPGTRLTVL.